The 3 T cell receptor beta chains given below trace back to one sample, sequenced in a study of cytomegalovirus exposure and HLA in healthy donors. Profiled with immunoSEQ multiplex PCR; TCRdb holds only in-frame clones, not every one. The table has roughly 90,000 clones, about 85% seen once. The sequenced sample was PBMCs. These receptors were obtained from a young man in good health and CMV-seropositive.

The chain recombines TRBV6-6 with TRBJ1-5; possibly TRBD1 for D (6 bases). The CDR3 extends over 16 amino acids. CDR1 is MNHNY, CDR2 SVGAGI, per germline (reference sequence). With 2 bases removed from V and 4 bases from J, the gap between germline ends came to 15 bases. The CDR3 coding sequence is TGTGCCAGCAGTTACGCTCGCGGACAGACTAATCAGCCCCAGCATTTT. This gives the protein CASSYARGQTNQPQHF.

This chain connects TRBV7-9 to TRBJ2-2; 7 bases match TRBD2. The V segment lost 5 bases and the J segment 2 bases; nucleotides outside the gene matches: 5. Germline CDR1 is SEHNR and CDR2 is FQNEAQ (reference sequence). The CDR3 is 15 amino acids. CDR3 in DNA: TGTGCCAGCAGCAAAACTAGCGAAAACACCGGGGAGCTGTTTTTT. The encoded protein is CASSKTSENTGELFF.

This clone has at least ten counts. The chain combines TRBV4-1 with TRBJ2-7; a weak D match, TRBD2 (5 bases). The germline CDR1 and CDR2 sequences are MGHRA and YSYEKL. The CDR3 consists of 13 residues. The V end was cut by 0 bases, the J end by 3 bases, with 6 bases between. CDR3 in amino acids: CASSQEEGYEQYV. CDR3 in DNA: TGCGCCAGCAGCCAAGAAGAGGGCTACGAGCAGTACGTC.